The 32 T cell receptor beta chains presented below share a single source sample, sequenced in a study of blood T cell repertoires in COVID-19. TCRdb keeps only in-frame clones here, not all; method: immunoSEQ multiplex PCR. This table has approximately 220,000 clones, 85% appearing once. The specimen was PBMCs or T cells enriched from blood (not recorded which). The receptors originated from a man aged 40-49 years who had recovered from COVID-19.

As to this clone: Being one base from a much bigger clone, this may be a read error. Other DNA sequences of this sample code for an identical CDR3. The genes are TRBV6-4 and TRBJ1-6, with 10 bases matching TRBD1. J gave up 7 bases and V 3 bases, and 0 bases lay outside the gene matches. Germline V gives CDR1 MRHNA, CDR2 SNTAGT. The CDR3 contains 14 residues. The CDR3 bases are TGTGCCAGCAGTGAGGGACAGGGGAATTCACCCCTCCACTTT. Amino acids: CASSEGQGNSPLHF.

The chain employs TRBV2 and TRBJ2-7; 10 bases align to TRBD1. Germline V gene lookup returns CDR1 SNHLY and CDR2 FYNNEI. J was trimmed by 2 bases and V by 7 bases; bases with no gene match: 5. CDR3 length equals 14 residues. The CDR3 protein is CASTPGQGPYEQYF. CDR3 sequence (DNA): TGTGCCAGCACCCCGGGACAGGGGCCCTACGAGCAGTACTTC.

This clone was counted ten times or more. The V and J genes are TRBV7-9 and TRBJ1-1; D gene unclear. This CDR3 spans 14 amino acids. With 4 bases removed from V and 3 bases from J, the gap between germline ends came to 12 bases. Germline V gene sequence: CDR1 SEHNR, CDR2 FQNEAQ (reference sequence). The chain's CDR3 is CASSWEGRDTEAFF. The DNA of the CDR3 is TGTGCCAGCAGCTGGGAGGGTCGGGACACTGAAGCTTTCTTT. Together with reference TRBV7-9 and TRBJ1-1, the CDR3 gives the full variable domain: DTGVSQNPRHKITKRGQNVTFRCDPISEHNRLYWYRQTLGQGPEFLTYFQNEAQLEKSRLLSDRFSAERPKGSFSTLEIQRTEQGDSAMYLCASSWEGRDTEAFFGQGTRLTVV.

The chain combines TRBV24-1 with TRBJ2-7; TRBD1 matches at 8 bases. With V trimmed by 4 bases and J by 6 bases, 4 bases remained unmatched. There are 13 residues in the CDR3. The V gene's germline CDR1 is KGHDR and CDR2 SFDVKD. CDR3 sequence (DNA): TGTGCCACCAGTGACCCCGGACAGGGCGAGCAGTACTTC. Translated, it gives CATSDPGQGEQYF.

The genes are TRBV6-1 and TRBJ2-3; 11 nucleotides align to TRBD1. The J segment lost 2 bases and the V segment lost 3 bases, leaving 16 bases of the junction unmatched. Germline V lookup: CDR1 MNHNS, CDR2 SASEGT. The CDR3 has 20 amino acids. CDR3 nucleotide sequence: TGTGCCAGCAGTGACCCGGGACAGGGGGATAGCGGGTGGCCCACAGATACGCAGTATTTT. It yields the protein CASSDPGQGDSGWPTDTQYF.

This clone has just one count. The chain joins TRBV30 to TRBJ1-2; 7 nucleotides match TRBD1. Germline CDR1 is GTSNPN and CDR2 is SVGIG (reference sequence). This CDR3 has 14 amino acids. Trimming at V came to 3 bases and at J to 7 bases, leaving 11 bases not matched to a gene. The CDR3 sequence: CAWSPRGRPPGYTF. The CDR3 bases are TGTGCCTGGAGCCCGAGGGGGCGGCCCCCTGGCTACACCTTC.

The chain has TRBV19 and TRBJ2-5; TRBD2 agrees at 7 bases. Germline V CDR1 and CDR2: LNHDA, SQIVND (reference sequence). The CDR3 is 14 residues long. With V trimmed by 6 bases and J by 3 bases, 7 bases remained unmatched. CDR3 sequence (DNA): TGTGCCAGTAGCCTGGGGGGGGGTAAAGAGACCCAGTACTTC. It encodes CASSLGGGKETQYF.

CDR3 sequence reads: CASSPAGTGYQPQHF. The CDR3, as DNA: TGTGCCAGCAGCCCAGCCGGGACAGGGTATCAGCCCCAGCATTTT. The V call is TRBV7-8, the J call TRBJ1-5, with TRBD1 matching 9 bases. The CDR3 extends over 15 amino acids. In germline, CDR1 is SGHVS, CDR2 FQNEAQ. Trimming removed 5 bases from V and 5 bases from J; junction bases left unmatched: 7.

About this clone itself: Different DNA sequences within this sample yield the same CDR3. This CDR3 is CASSMRGNYGYTF. The CDR3 nucleotides read TGTGCCAGTAGTATGAGAGGGAACTATGGCTACACCTTC. The chain uses TRBV19 and TRBJ1-2, with D unresolved. Trimming left V 3 bases short and J 2 bases short, with 7 bases between. In germline, CDR1 is LNHDA, CDR2 SQIVND (reference sequence). CDR3 length: 13 residues.

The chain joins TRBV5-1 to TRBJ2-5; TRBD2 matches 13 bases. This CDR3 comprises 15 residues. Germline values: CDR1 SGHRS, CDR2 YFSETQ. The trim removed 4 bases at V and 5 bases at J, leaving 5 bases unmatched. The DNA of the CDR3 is TGCGCCAGCAGCCCCCGGACTAGCGGGAGTGAGACCCAGTACTTC. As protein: CASSPRTSGSETQYF.

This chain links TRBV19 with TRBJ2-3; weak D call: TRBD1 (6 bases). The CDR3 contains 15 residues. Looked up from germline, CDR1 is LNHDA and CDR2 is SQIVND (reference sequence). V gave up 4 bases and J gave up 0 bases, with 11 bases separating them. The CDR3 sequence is CASSRGTPSTDTQYF. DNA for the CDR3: TGTGCCAGTAGTAGGGGGACACCAAGCACAGATACGCAGTATTTT.

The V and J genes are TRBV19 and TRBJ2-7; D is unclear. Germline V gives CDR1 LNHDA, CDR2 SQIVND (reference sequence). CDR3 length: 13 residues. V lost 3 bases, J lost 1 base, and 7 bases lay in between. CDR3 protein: CASSITRSYEQYF. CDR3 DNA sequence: TGTGCCAGTAGTATTACACGATCCTACGAGCAGTACTTC.

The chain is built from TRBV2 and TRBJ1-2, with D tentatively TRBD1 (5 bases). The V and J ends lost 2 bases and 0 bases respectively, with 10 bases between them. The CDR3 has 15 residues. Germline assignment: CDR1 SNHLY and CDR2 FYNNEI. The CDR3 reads CASSEQGKPNYGYTF. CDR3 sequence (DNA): TGTGCCAGCAGTGAACAGGGCAAACCTAACTATGGCTACACCTTC. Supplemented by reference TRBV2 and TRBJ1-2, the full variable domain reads EPEVTQTPSHQVTQMGQEVILRCVPISNHLYFYWYRQILGQKVEFLVSFYNNEISEKSEIFDDQFSVERPDGSNFTLKIRSTKLEDSAMYFCASSEQGKPNYGYTFGSGTRLTVV.

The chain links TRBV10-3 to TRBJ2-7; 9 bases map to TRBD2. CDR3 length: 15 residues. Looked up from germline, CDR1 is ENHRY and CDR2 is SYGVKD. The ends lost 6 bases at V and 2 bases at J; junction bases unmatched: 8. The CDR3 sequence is CAISKGLAGPYEQYF. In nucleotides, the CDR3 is TGTGCCATCAGCAAGGGACTAGCCGGTCCCTACGAGCAGTACTTC.

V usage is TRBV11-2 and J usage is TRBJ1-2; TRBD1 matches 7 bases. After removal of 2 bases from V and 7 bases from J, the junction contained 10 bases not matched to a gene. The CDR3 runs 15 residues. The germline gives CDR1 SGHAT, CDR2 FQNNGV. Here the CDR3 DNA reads TGTGCCAGCAGCTTATCCGGGACAGCAATTGGTGGCTACACCTTC. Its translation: CASSLSGTAIGGYTF.

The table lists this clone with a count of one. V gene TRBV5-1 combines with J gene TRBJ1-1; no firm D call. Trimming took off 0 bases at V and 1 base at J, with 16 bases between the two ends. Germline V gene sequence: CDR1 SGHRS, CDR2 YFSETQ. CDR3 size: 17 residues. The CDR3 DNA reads TGCGCCAGCAGCTTGGCCGGGCGGACGGAGGGGAACACTGAAGCTTTCTTT. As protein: CASSLAGRTEGNTEAFF.

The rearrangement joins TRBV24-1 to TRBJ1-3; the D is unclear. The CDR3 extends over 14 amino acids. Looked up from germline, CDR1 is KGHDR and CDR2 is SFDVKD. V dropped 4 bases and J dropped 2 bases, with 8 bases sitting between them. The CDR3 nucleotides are TGTGCCACCAGTGACTCCTTAGCTGGAAACACCATATATTTT. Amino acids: CATSDSLAGNTIYF.

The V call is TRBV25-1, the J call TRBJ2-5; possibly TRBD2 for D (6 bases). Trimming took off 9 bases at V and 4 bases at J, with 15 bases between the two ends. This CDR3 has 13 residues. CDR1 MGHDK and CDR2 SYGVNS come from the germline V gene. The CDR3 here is CASSGIAVETQYF. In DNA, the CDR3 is TGTGCCAGTAGCGGCATCGCGGTAGAGACCCAGTACTTC. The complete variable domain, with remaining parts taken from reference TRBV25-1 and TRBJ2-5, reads EADIYQTPRYLVIGTGKKITLECSQTMGHDKMYWYQQDPGMELHLIHYSYGVNSTEKGDLSSESTVSRIRTEHFPLTLESARPSHTSQYLCASSGIAVETQYFGPGTRLLVL.

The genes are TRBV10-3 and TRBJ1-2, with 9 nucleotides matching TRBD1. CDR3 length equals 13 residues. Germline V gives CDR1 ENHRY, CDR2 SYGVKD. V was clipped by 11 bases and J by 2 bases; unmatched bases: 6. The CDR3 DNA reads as TGTGCCGCGGGGGGACAGGGCAACTATGGCTACACCTTC. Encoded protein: CAAGGQGNYGYTF.

The CDR3 nucleotides read TGTGCCAGCGCCTGGACAGGGTTGAACACTGAAGCTTTCTTT. Its translation: CASAWTGLNTEAFF. The chain recombines TRBV28 with TRBJ1-1; TRBD1 matches at 8 bases. The CDR3 totals 14 residues. Germline V gene lookup returns CDR1 MDHEN and CDR2 SYDVKM. The V and J ends lost 8 bases and 0 bases, in that order; junction bases with no gene match: 5. The complete variable domain, with remaining parts taken from reference TRBV28 and TRBJ1-1, reads DVKVTQSSRYLVKRTGEKVFLECVQDMDHENMFWYRQDPGLGLRLIYFSYDVKMKEKGDIPEGYSVSREKKERFSLILESASTNQTSMYLCASAWTGLNTEAFFGQGTRLTVV.

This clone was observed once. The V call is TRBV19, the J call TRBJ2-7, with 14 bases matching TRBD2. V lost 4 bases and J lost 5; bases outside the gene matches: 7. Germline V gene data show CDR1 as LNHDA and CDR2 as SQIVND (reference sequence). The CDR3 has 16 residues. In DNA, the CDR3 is TGTGCCAGTAGTAAGACTAGCGGGAGGGCCAACGACGAGCAGTACTTC. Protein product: CASSKTSGRANDEQYF.

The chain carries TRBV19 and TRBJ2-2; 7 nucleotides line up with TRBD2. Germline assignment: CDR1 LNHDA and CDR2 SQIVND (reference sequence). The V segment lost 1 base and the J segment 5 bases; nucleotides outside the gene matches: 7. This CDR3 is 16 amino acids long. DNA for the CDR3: TGTGCCAGTAGTATAGCCGGCGGGAGTTTAACCGGGGAGCTGTTTTTT. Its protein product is CASSIAGGSLTGELFF.

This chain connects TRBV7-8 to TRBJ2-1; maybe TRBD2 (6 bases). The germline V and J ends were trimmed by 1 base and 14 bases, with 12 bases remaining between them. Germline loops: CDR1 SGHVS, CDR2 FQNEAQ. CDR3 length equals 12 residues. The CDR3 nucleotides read TGTGCCAGCAGCTTAGGAGAGCGGAGGGAGTTCTTC. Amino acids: CASSLGERREFF.

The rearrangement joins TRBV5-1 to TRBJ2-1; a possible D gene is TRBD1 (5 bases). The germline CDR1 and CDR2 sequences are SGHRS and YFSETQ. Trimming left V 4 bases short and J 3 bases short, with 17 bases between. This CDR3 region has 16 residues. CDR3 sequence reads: CASSPQGLGDYNEQFF. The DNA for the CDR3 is TGCGCCAGCAGCCCTCAAGGGCTAGGGGACTACAATGAGCAGTTCTTC. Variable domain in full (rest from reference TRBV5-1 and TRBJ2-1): KAGVTQTPRYLIKTRGQQVTLSCSPISGHRSVSWYQQTPGQGLQFLFEYFSETQRNKGNFPGRFSGRQFSNSRSEMNVSTLELGDSALYLCASSPQGLGDYNEQFFGPGTRLTVL.

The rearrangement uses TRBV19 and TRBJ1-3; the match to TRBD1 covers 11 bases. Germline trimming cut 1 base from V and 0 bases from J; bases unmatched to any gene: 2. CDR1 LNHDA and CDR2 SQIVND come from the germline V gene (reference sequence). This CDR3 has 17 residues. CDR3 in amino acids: CASSIGDRGNSGNTIYF. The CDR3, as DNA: TGTGCCAGTAGTATAGGGGACAGGGGGAACTCTGGAAACACCATATATTTT.

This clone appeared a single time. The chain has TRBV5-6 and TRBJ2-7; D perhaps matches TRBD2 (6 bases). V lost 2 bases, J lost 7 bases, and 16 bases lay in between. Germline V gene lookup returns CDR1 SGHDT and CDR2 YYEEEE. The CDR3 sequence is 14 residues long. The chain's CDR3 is CASSFRGTGGEQYF. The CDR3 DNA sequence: TGTGCCAGCAGCTTTCGCGGCACCGGAGGGGAGCAGTACTTC.

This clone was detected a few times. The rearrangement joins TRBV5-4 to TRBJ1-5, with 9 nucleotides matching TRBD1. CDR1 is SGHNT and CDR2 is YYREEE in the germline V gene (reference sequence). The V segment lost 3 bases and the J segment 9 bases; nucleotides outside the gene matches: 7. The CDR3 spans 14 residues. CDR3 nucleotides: TGTGCCAGCAGCTCGTACAGGGGGCTCGGGCCCCAGCATTTT. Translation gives CASSSYRGLGPQHF.

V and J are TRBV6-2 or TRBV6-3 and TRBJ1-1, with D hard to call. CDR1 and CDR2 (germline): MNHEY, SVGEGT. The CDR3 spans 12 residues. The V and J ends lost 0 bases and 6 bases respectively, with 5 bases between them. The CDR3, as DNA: TGTGCCAGCAGTTACTCCGGGGCTGAAGCTTTCTTT. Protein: CASSYSGAEAFF.

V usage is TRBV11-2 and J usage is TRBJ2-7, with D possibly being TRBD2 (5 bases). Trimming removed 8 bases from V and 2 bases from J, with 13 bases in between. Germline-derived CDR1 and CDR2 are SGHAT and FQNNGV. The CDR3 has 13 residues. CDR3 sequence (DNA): TGTGCCAGCGGCATTAACGGGGCCTACGAGCAGTACTTC. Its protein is CASGINGAYEQYF.

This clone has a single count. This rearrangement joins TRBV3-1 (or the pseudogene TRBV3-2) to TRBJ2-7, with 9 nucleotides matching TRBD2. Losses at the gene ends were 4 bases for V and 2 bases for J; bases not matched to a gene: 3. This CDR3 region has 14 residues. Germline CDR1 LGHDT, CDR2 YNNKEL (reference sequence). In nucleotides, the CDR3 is TGTGCCAGCAGCCTTTTAGCGGGAGCCTACGAGCAGTACTTC. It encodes CASSLLAGAYEQYF.

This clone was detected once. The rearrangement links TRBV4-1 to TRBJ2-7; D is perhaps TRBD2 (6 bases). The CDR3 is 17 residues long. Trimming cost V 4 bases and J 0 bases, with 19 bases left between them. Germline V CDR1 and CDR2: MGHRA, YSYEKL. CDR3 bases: TGCGCCAGCAGCCCCAGGTTCGGGACTGGGAGCTCCTACGAGCAGTACTTC. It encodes CASSPRFGTGSSYEQYF.

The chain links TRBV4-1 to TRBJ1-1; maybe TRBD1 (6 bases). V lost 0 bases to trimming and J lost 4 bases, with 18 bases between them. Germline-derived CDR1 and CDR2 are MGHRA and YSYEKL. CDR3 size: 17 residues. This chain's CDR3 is CASSQDQYRTGSTEAFF. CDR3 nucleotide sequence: TGCGCCAGCAGCCAAGATCAATATAGAACAGGGAGCACTGAAGCTTTCTTT.